Below are 28 T cell receptor beta chains sequenced from a single sample in a study of cytomegalovirus exposure and HLA in healthy donors. Assay used: immunoSEQ multiplex PCR; TCRdb lists only in-frame clones, some missing. The repertoire holds fewer than 120,000 clones, with roughly 89% as singletons. The sequencing sample was made of PBMCs. These receptors were obtained from a woman between 18 and 30 years old in good health and CMV-seronegative.

This chain links TRBV14 with TRBJ2-7; D might be TRBD2 (6 bases). The CDR3 is made up of 15 amino acids. In germline, CDR1 is SGHDN, CDR2 FVKESK. V dropped 3 bases and J dropped 3 bases, with 15 bases sitting between them. The CDR3 DNA sequence: TGTGCCAGCAGCCACTCCGGGACTGCGTACTACGAGCAGTACTTC. Its translation: CASSHSGTAYYEQYF.

The chain couples TRBV28 to TRBJ1-1; 11 positions match TRBD1. The ends lost 6 bases at V and 6 bases at J; junction bases unmatched: 6. The length of the CDR3 is 14 residues. CDR1 and CDR2 from the germline V gene are MDHEN and SYDVKM. CDR3 sequence reads: CASSLRDRGSEAFF. CDR3 in DNA: TGTGCCAGCAGCCTAAGGGACAGGGGGTCTGAAGCTTTCTTT.

This chain connects TRBV28 to TRBJ2-7; TRBD1 agrees at 8 bases. Germline V CDR1 and CDR2: MDHEN, SYDVKM. This CDR3 spans 14 amino acids. The V and J ends lost 10 bases and 2 bases, in that order; junction bases with no gene match: 10. CDR3 residues: CATHLGQGAYEQYF. DNA of the CDR3: TGTGCCACCCACCTAGGACAGGGAGCCTACGAGCAGTACTTC.

The V and J genes are TRBV11-3 and TRBJ2-1, with a weak D call TRBD1 (5 bases). CDR1 and CDR2 from the germline V gene are SGHNT and YENEEA. The CDR3 extends over 14 amino acids. The V end lost 0 bases, the J end lost 7 bases, and 10 bases lay between the germline ends. The CDR3 reads CASSLEGRVNEQFF. The CDR3 DNA sequence: TGTGCCAGCAGCTTAGAGGGCAGGGTAAATGAGCAGTTCTTC.

This chain connects TRBV9 to TRBJ2-1, with a weak D call TRBD2 (5 bases). Deletions cut 3 bases from V and 8 bases from J, with 18 bases between. The CDR3 runs to 15 residues. In germline, CDR1 is SGDLS, CDR2 YYNGEE. The chain's CDR3 is CASSGPVRETYEQFF. The DNA of the CDR3 is TGTGCCAGCAGCGGTCCGGTGAGGGAGACGTATGAGCAGTTCTTC.

As to this clone: Other DNA sequences in the sample encode the same CDR3. This chain joins TRBV5-1 and TRBJ2-5, with D possibly being TRBD2 (7 bases). V was clipped by 0 bases and J by 5 bases, with 11 bases between them. CDR3 size: 14 residues. The germline gives CDR1 SGHRS, CDR2 YFSETQ. CDR3 in amino acids: CASSLVGGGETQYF. The DNA for the CDR3 is TGCGCCAGCAGCTTGGTAGGGGGAGGGGAGACCCAGTACTTC.

The rearrangement uses TRBV6-4 and TRBJ2-6; TRBD2 aligns across 7 bases. The CDR3 length is 18 residues. CDR1 MRHNA and CDR2 SNTAGT come from the germline V gene. J lost 0 bases, V lost 5 bases, and 10 bases had no gene match. CDR3 amino acids: CASSPLGGSSSGANVLTF. The CDR3 region has the DNA TGTGCCAGCAGTCCTCTCGGCGGGAGTAGCTCTGGGGCCAACGTCCTGACTTTC.

The genes are TRBV5-1 and TRBJ2-1, with D possibly being TRBD1 (5 bases). Trimming cost V 0 bases and J 6 bases, with 13 bases left between them. Germline V CDR1 and CDR2: SGHRS, YFSETQ. CDR3 length: 15 residues. CDR3 nucleotides: TGCGCCAGCAGCTTGGTCGCCAGGGCTGCCAATGAGCAGTTCTTC. It translates to CASSLVARAANEQFF.

V gene TRBV7-9 combines with J gene TRBJ2-3, with 7 bases aligning to TRBD1. The J segment lost 0 bases and the V segment lost 3 bases, leaving 0 bases of the junction unmatched. Germline V gene data show CDR1 as SEHNR and CDR2 as FQNEAQ (reference sequence). The CDR3 sequence is 14 residues long. The CDR3 sequence is CASSLTGSTDTQYF. In DNA form, the CDR3 reads TGTGCCAGCAGCTTGACAGGGAGCACAGATACGCAGTATTTT.

This clone has just a few counts. The chain uses TRBV18 and TRBJ2-7; D might be TRBD1 (5 bases). CDR1 and CDR2 (germline): KGHSH, LQKENI. This CDR3 comprises 12 residues. Trimming cost V 2 bases and J 10 bases, with 12 bases left between them. The CDR3, as DNA: TGTGCCAGCTCACCAGGTTCGACAGACCAGTACTTC. Translated: CASSPGSTDQYF.

The rearrangement joins TRBV5-4 to TRBJ1-5; D gene uncertain. Germline V gives CDR1 SGHNT, CDR2 YYREEE (reference sequence). This CDR3 is 14 amino acids long. Trimming pared 2 bases from V and 7 bases from J, leaving 13 bases between. The CDR3 bases are TGTGCCAGCAGCTTTGGTACAGATGGACAGCCCCAGCATTTT. Amino acid sequence: CASSFGTDGQPQHF. The full variable domain, with the rest looked up from reference TRBV5-4 and TRBJ1-5, is ETGVTQSPTHLIKTRGQQVTLRCSSQSGHNTVSWYQQALGQGPQFIFQYYREEENGRGNFPPRFSGLQFPNYSSELNVNALELDDSALYLCASSFGTDGQPQHFGDGTRLSIL.

This chain joins TRBV5-1 and TRBJ2-7; unclear D gene. The CDR3 runs to 15 residues. The germline V gene has CDR1 SGHRS and CDR2 YFSETQ. Trimming removed 0 bases from V and 4 bases from J, with 14 bases in between. CDR3 sequence reads: CASSLEGARRYEQYF. The CDR3 DNA is TGCGCCAGCAGCTTGGAAGGAGCAAGACGTTACGAGCAGTACTTC.

This chain joins TRBV7-2 and TRBJ1-5, with 8 nucleotides matching TRBD1. The CDR3 spans 15 residues. The ends lost 5 bases at V and 7 bases at J; junction bases unmatched: 10. Germline V lookup: CDR1 SGHTA, CDR2 FQGNSA. The CDR3 loop reads CASSLRTGQGQPQHF. The CDR3 region has the DNA TGTGCCAGCAGCCTAAGGACAGGGCAGGGACAGCCCCAGCATTTT. Full variable domain (outside the CDR3, taken from reference TRBV7-2 and TRBJ1-5): GAGVSQSPSNKVTEKGKDVELRCDPISGHTALYWYRQSLGQGLEFLIYFQGNSAPDKSGLPSDRFSAERTGGSVSTLTIQRTQQEDSAVYLCASSLRTGQGQPQHFGDGTRLSIL.

The chain is built from TRBV14 and TRBJ1-4; the D gene is possibly TRBD1 (6 bases). Trimming took off 3 bases at V and 5 bases at J, with 16 bases between the two ends. The CDR3 is 16 residues long. CDR1 is SGHDN, CDR2 FVKESK, per germline. The CDR3 DNA reads TGTGCCAGCAGCCAGAAGCTAGACAGGAGAAATGAAAAACTGTTTTTT. It yields the protein CASSQKLDRRNEKLFF.

The V and J genes are TRBV5-4 and TRBJ2-5, with a tentative D call TRBD2 (7 bases). V lost 6 bases and J 5 bases, leaving 20 bases between the germline ends. This CDR3 is 15 amino acids long. CDR1 is SGHNT and CDR2 is YYREEE in the germline V gene (reference sequence). The CDR3 DNA is TGTGCCAGCACCCAAAGGCGGGGGAGGGGGGAGACCCAGTACTTC. As protein: CASTQRRGRGETQYF.

The chain joins TRBV7-2 to TRBJ2-3; 7 bases fit TRBD2. The length of the CDR3 is 12 residues. Trimming cost V 1 base and J 13 bases; bases outside gene matches: 5. Germline lookup yields CDR1 SGHTA and CDR2 FQGNSA. CDR3 coding DNA: TGTGCCAGCAGCTTAGGGGGAGGGAAGAAGTATTTT. It is translated as CASSLGGGKKYF.

This clone occurred once. This rearrangement joins TRBV7-8 to TRBJ1-2; 9 bases are shared with TRBD1. This CDR3 is built from 14 residues. Germline V lookup: CDR1 SGHVS, CDR2 FQNEAQ. V was pared by 5 bases and J by 6 bases, with 7 bases of the junction left unmatched. The CDR3 loop reads CASSTGTGPDGYTF. As DNA, the CDR3 is TGTGCCAGCAGCACAGGGACAGGGCCAGATGGCTACACCTTC.

The DNA of the CDR3 is TGTGCCAGCAGCTCACCACTTGCGGGAGGGCCCTACGAGCAGTACTTC. Its translation: CASSSPLAGGPYEQYF. The chain employs TRBV11-2 and TRBJ2-7, with TRBD2 matching over 9 bases. V dropped 4 bases and J dropped 2; count of bases not matched to a gene: 9. The CDR3 is 16 residues long. Germline V lookup: CDR1 SGHAT, CDR2 FQNNGV.

The rearrangement uses TRBV27 and TRBJ2-5, with TRBD2 matching 10 bases. The V segment lost 4 bases and the J segment 5 bases; nucleotides outside the gene matches: 13. The CDR3 extends over 17 amino acids. In germline, CDR1 is MNHEY, CDR2 SMNVEV (reference sequence). The CDR3 DNA sequence: TGTGCCAGCAGTTCGATTAGTCTAGCGGGGGCGGGGGAGACCCAGTACTTC. As protein: CASSSISLAGAGETQYF.

V and J are TRBV19 and TRBJ1-4; 12 bases are shared with TRBD1. After removal of 9 bases from V and 8 bases from J, the junction contained 7 bases not matched to a gene. Germline CDR1 LNHDA, CDR2 SQIVND (reference sequence). The CDR3 has 14 residues. CDR3 amino acids: CASRDRGRSEKLFF. The DNA for the CDR3 is TGTGCCAGCCGGGACAGGGGGCGAAGCGAAAAACTGTTTTTT. The full variable domain, completed using reference TRBV19 and TRBJ1-4, is DGGITQSPKYLFRKEGQNVTLSCEQNLNHDAMYWYRQDPGQGLRLIYYSQIVNDFQKGDIAEGYSVSREKKESFPLTVTSAQKNPTAFYLCASRDRGRSEKLFFGSGTQLSVL.

The chain links TRBV5-4 to TRBJ2-1, with D maybe TRBD1 (8 bases). The CDR3 runs 18 residues. Germline CDR1 reads SGHNT; CDR2 reads YYREEE (reference sequence). Between the trimmed V and J ends, which lost 4 bases and 6 bases, there was a span of 26 bases. CDR3: CASSPGQGGGAGRNEQFF. The CDR3 coding sequence is TGTGCCAGCAGCCCCGGACAGGGAGGGGGGGCGGGGCGCAATGAGCAGTTCTTC. The variable domain in full, with the rest retrieved from reference TRBV5-4 and TRBJ2-1, is ETGVTQSPTHLIKTRGQQVTLRCSSQSGHNTVSWYQQALGQGPQFIFQYYREEENGRGNFPPRFSGLQFPNYSSELNVNALELDDSALYLCASSPGQGGGAGRNEQFFGPGTRLTVL.

The J gene is TRBJ2-7, the V gene TRBV29-1; 8 bases are a match to TRBD2. The CDR3 length is 13 residues. Germline V lookup: CDR1 SQVTM, CDR2 ANQGSEA. Trimming removed 0 bases from V and 6 bases from J; junction bases left unmatched: 4. The CDR3 nucleotides read TGCAGCGTTGAAGATCCCGGGGGGGGCGAGCAGTACTTC. Encoded protein: CSVEDPGGGEQYF.

This clone was observed a single time. This chain uses TRBV2 with TRBJ1-4; 9 bases agree with TRBD1. The CDR3 sequence is 14 residues long. CDR1 and CDR2 from the germline V gene are SNHLY and FYNNEI. V shed 5 bases and J 7 bases; nucleotides not matched to a gene: 5. This CDR3 is CASSLTGGSEKLFF. CDR3 bases: TGTGCCAGCAGTCTGACAGGGGGATCTGAAAAACTGTTTTTT.

V is TRBV11-1 and J is TRBJ2-5; D is unclear. CDR3 length: 13 residues. V lost 3 bases and J lost 3, with 8 bases in between. The germline gives CDR1 SGHAT, CDR2 FQDESV (reference sequence). The CDR3 reads CASSFEREETQYF. CDR3 DNA: TGTGCCAGCAGCTTCGAAAGAGAAGAGACCCAGTACTTC.

The gene calls are TRBV4-1 and TRBJ2-6; D perhaps matches TRBD1 (6 bases). The CDR3 is made up of 15 amino acids. Trimming removed 8 bases at V and 2 bases at J, with 13 bases between. Germline V lookup: CDR1 MGHRA, CDR2 YSYEKL. The CDR3 bases are TGCGCCAGCCAGGGGCGGTTCCCTGGGGCCAACGTCCTGACTTTC. Encoded protein: CASQGRFPGANVLTF.

V and J are TRBV10-3 and TRBJ2-7; 7 positions match TRBD1. The CDR3 sequence is 14 residues long. Losses at the gene ends were 6 bases for V and 1 base for J; bases not matched to a gene: 6. The germline CDR1 and CDR2 sequences are ENHRY and SYGVKD. In DNA form, the CDR3 reads TGTGCCATCAGGGAATCGACAGGGTCCTACGAGCAGTACTTC. It specifies CAIRESTGSYEQYF.

This CDR3 is CASSPVRGVSYEQYF. CDR3 in DNA: TGTGCCAGCAGTCCCGTGCGGGGGGTCTCCTACGAGCAGTACTTC. V is TRBV6-5 and J is TRBJ2-7, with TRBD2 identical over 8 bases. The CDR3 sequence is 15 residues long. Germline CDR1 and CDR2: MNHEY and SVGAGI. V lost 5 bases to trimming and J lost 0 bases; unmatched junction nucleotides: 6.

The chain uses TRBV28 and TRBJ2-7; 11 nucleotides match TRBD1. CDR3 length equals 15 residues. V trimming: 5 bases; J trimming: 5 bases; junction bases outside the gene matches: 8. Germline V gives CDR1 MDHEN, CDR2 SYDVKM. In DNA form, the CDR3 reads TGTGCCAGCAGTGCGCGGGACAGGGGGTTTGACGAGCAGTACTTC. This sequence encodes CASSARDRGFDEQYF.